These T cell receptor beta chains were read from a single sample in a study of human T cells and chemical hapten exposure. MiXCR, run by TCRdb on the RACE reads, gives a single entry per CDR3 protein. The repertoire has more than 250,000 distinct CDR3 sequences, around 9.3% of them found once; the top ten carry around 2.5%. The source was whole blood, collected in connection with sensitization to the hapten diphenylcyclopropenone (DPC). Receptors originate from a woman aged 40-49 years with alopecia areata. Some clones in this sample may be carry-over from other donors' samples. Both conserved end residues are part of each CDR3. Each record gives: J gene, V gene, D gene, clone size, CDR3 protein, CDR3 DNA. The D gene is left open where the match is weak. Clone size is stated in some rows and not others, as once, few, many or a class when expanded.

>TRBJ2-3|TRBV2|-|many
CASSESWSTDTQYF
TGTGCCAGCAGTGAAAGTTGGAGCACAGATACGCAGTATTTT
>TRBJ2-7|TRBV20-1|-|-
CSARRSPTRSYEQYF
TGCAGTGCTAGACGGTCCCCGACGCGTTCATACGAGCAGTACTTC
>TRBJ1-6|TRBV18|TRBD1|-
CASSPTGYNSPLHF
TGTGCCAGCTCACCGACAGGGTATAATTCACCCCTCCACTTT
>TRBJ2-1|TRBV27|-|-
CASIGSLTDEQFF
TGTGCCAGCATCGGGAGTCTCACGGATGAGCAGTTCTTC
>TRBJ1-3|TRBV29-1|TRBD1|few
CSVEAWTGLENTIYF
TGCAGCGTTGAAGCTTGGACAGGGCTCGAGAACACCATATATTTT
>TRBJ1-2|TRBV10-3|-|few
CAISRDDNYGYTF
TGTGCCATCAGCCGGGACGACAACTATGGCTACACCTTC
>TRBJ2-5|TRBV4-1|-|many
CASSQVLGRETQYF
TGCGCCAGCAGCCAAGTGCTGGGGCGGGAGACCCAGTACTTC
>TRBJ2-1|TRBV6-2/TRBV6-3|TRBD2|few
CASSSFKVGGIYNEQFF
TGTGCCAGCAGCTCTTTTAAGGTGGGAGGGATCTACAATGAGCAGTTCTTC
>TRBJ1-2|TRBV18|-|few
CASSSLEGSANYGYTF
TGTGCCAGCTCATCCTTGGAGGGATCGGCTAACTATGGCTACACCTTC
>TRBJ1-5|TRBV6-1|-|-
CASSEGGGQHF
TGTGCCAGCAGTGAAGGTGGGGGCCAGCATTTT
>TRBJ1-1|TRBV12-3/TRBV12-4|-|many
CASNKGNTEAFF
TGTGCCAGCAACAAGGGGAACACTGAAGCTTTCTTT
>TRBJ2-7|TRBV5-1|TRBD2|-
CASSPDGGRAYEQYF
TGCGCCAGCAGCCCGGACGGCGGGAGGGCATACGAGCAGTACTTC
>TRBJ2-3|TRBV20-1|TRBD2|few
CSAPTSGRTDTQYF
TGCAGTGCTCCTACTAGCGGGAGAACAGATACGCAGTATTTT
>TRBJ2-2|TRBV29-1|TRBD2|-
CSATGLANTGELFF
TGCAGCGCTACGGGACTAGCGAACACCGGGGAGCTGTTTTTT
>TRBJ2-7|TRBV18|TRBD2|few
CASSPPGLAGVGEQYF
TGTGCCAGCTCACCCCCGGGACTAGCGGGAGTCGGAGAGCAGTACTTC
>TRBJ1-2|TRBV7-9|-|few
CASSLNGADSYGYTF
TGTGCCAGCAGCTTAAATGGGGCGGACTCGTATGGCTACACCTTC
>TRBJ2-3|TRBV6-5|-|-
CASSYDRADTQYF
TGTGCCAGCAGTTACGACCGCGCAGATACGCAGTATTTT
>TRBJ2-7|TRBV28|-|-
CASSTGPSYEQYF
TGTGCCAGCAGTACAGGTCCCTCCTACGAGCAGTACTTC
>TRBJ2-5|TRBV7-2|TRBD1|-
CASSKTGGEETQYF
TGTGCCAGCAGCAAGACAGGGGGGGAAGAGACCCAGTACTTC
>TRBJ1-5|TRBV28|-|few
CASRPSARPQHF
TGTGCCAGCAGGCCCAGCGCTCGGCCCCAGCATTTT
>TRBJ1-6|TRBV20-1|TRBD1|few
CSAHPTGAPYNSPLHF
TGCAGTGCCCATCCAACAGGGGCGCCCTATAATTCACCCCTCCACTTT
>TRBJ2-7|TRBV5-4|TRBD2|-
CASIEAGGMDEQYF
TGTGCCAGCATAGAAGCGGGAGGAATGGACGAGCAGTACTTC
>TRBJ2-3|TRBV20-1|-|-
CSARSGGRLATDTQYF
TGCAGTGCTAGATCAGGTGGAAGGCTAGCCACAGATACGCAGTATTTT
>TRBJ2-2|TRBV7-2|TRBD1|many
CASSHGTDNTGELFF
TGTGCCAGCAGCCACGGGACAGACAACACCGGGGAGCTGTTTTTT
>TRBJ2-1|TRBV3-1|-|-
CASSRREREAWNEQFF
TGTGCCAGCAGCCGTCGCGAGAGGGAGGCCTGGAATGAGCAGTTCTTC
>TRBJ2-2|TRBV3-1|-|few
CASSQIVRYRVNTGELFF
TGTGCCAGCAGCCAAATCGTTCGTTACAGGGTGAACACCGGGGAGCTGTTTTTT
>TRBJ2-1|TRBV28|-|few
CASSLSAGNEQFF
TGTGCCAGCAGTTTATCGGCAGGCAATGAGCAGTTCTTC
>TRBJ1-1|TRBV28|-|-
CASKRWGWGNTEAFF
TGTGCCAGCAAGAGGTGGGGTTGGGGGAACACTGAAGCTTTCTTT
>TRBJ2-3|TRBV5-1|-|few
CASAERERAYF
TGCGCCAGCGCCGAAAGGGAGCGGGCTTATTTT
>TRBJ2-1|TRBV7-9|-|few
CASSLLGAEEQFF
TGTGCCAGCAGCTTACTAGGAGCAGAAGAGCAGTTCTTC
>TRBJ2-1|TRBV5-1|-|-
CASSLGEASYNEQFF
TGCGCCAGCAGCTTGGGCGAGGCCTCCTACAATGAGCAGTTCTTC
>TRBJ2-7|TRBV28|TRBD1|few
CATFGTGQPGDEQYF
TGTGCCACCTTCGGGACAGGGCAACCGGGCGACGAGCAGTACTTC
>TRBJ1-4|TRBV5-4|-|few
CASSLMGGRNEKLFF
TGTGCCAGCAGCTTGATGGGTGGTAGAAATGAAAAACTGTTTTTT
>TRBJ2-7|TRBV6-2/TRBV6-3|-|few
CASSPGRGGNEQYF
TGTGCCAGCAGTCCCGGTCGGGGCGGGAACGAGCAGTACTTC
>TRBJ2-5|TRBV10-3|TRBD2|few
CAISEGTSGIQETQYF
TGTGCCATCAGTGAAGGGACTAGCGGGATCCAAGAGACCCAGTACTTC
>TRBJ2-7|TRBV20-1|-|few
CSADPTGLFVGQYF
TGCAGTGCAGATCCGACAGGACTTTTTGTTGGGCAGTACTTC
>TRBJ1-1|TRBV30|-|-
CAWSMRNTEAFF
TGTGCCTGGAGTATGAGGAACACTGAAGCTTTCTTT
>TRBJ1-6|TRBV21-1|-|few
CASTRCEGNSPLHF
TGTGCCAGCACCAGGTGTGAGGGGAATTCACCCCTCCACTTT
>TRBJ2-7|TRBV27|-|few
CASSLNSLNYEQYF
TGTGCCAGCAGTTTAAACAGTTTAAACTACGAGCAGTACTTC
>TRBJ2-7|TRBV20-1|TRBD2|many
CSQAPGTRGSYEQYF
TGCAGTCAAGCCCCCGGGACTAGGGGTTCTTACGAGCAGTACTTC
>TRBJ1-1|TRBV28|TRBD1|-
CASRGTGRNTEAFF
TGTGCCAGCAGAGGGACAGGGAGGAACACTGAAGCTTTCTTT
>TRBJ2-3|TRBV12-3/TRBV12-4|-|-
CASSLRLDPDTQYF
TGTGCCAGCAGTTTACGTCTAGACCCAGATACGCAGTATTTT
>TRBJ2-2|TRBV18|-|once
CASSPTAGELFF
TGTGCCAGCTCACCTACCGCCGGGGAGCTGTTTTTT
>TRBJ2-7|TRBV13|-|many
CASSLATYEQYF
TGTGCCAGCAGCCTAGCGACCTACGAGCAGTACTTC
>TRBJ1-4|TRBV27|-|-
CASSFRAGMGEKLFF
TGTGCCAGCAGTTTTAGGGCGGGGATGGGGGAAAAACTGTTTTTT
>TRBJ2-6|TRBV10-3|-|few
CAINGGANVLTF
TGTGCCATCAACGGTGGGGCCAACGTCCTGACTTTC
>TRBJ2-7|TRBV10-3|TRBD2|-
CAIRAGTSGYEQYF
TGTGCCATCAGAGCCGGGACTAGCGGCTACGAGCAGTACTTC